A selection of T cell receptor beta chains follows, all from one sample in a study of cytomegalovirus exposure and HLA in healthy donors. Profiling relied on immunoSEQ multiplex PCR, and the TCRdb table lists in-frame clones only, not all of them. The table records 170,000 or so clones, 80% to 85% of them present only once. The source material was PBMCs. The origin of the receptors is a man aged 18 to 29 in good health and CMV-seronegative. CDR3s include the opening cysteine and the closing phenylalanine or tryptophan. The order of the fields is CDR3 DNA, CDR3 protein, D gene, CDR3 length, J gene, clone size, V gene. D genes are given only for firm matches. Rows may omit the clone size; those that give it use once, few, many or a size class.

CDR3nt: TGTGCCAGCAATATTCTGAAACAGGGTCTCACTGAAGCTTTCTTT
CDR3aa: CASNILKQGLTEAFF
d_gene: .
len: 15
j_gene: TRBJ1-1
abundance: .
v_gene: TRBV5-6

CDR3nt: TGTGCCAGCAGTGACCGGGGGGGCACAGATACGCAGTATTTT
CDR3aa: CASSDRGGTDTQYF
d_gene: TRBD2
len: 14
j_gene: TRBJ2-3
abundance: few
v_gene: TRBV6-4

CDR3nt: TGTGCCAGCAGTGAAGGGGGGACAGGGATCTACGAGCAGTACTTC
CDR3aa: CASSEGGTGIYEQYF
d_gene: TRBD1
len: 15
j_gene: TRBJ2-7
abundance: .
v_gene: TRBV6-1

CDR3nt: TGTGCCAGCAGCTTGGCAGGGATGTACTATGGCTACACCTTC
CDR3aa: CASSLAGMYYGYTF
d_gene: .
len: 14
j_gene: TRBJ1-2
abundance: .
v_gene: TRBV5-6

CDR3nt: TGTGCCAGCAGTTTATATGTCGAGGAAAAACTGTTTTTT
CDR3aa: CASSLYVEEKLFF
d_gene: .
len: 13
j_gene: TRBJ1-4
abundance: .
v_gene: TRBV27

CDR3nt: TGTGCCAGTAGTATCAGGCCTTCTAACACTGAAGCTTTCTTT
CDR3aa: CASSIRPSNTEAFF
d_gene: .
len: 14
j_gene: TRBJ1-1
abundance: .
v_gene: TRBV19

CDR3nt: TGTGCCAGCAGCGCCCGTTTGGGACTACCGTCCTACGAGCAGTACTTC
CDR3aa: CASSARLGLPSYEQYF
d_gene: TRBD2
len: 16
j_gene: TRBJ2-7
abundance: .
v_gene: TRBV5-4

CDR3nt: TGTGCCAGCAGTGCCTGGGACAGGGCTACAGATACGCAGTATTTT
CDR3aa: CASSAWDRATDTQYF
d_gene: TRBD1
len: 15
j_gene: TRBJ2-3
abundance: .
v_gene: TRBV5-4

CDR3nt: TGTGCCAGCAGCCCAGGACAGGGCGTATACGAGCAGTACTTC
CDR3aa: CASSPGQGVYEQYF
d_gene: TRBD1
len: 14
j_gene: TRBJ2-7
abundance: .
v_gene: TRBV11-2

CDR3nt: TGTGCCTGGACCCGGGACAGGGGGATTTATGGCTACACCTTC
CDR3aa: CAWTRDRGIYGYTF
d_gene: TRBD1
len: 14
j_gene: TRBJ1-2
abundance: .
v_gene: TRBV30

CDR3nt: TGTGCCAGCAGCCAAGGATCGCAGACTTATGGCTACACCTTC
CDR3aa: CASSQGSQTYGYTF
d_gene: .
len: 14
j_gene: TRBJ1-2
abundance: .
v_gene: TRBV4-2

CDR3nt: TGTGCCAGCAGCTTACGACAGTCTGGAAACACCATATATTTT
CDR3aa: CASSLRQSGNTIYF
d_gene: .
len: 14
j_gene: TRBJ1-3
abundance: .
v_gene: TRBV5-6

CDR3nt: TGTGCCAGCAGCCCTGGACTCAAGCCCTACGAGCAGTACTTC
CDR3aa: CASSPGLKPYEQYF
d_gene: .
len: 14
j_gene: TRBJ2-7
abundance: .
v_gene: TRBV7-9

CDR3nt: TGTGCCAGCAGCTTGGTAATCTACGAGCAGTACTTC
CDR3aa: CASSLVIYEQYF
d_gene: .
len: 12
j_gene: TRBJ2-7
abundance: few
v_gene: TRBV5-6

CDR3nt: TGTGCCAGCAGTTTATGGAGAGGAGATAGCAATCAGCCCCAGCATTTT
CDR3aa: CASSLWRGDSNQPQHF
d_gene: .
len: 16
j_gene: TRBJ1-5
abundance: .
v_gene: TRBV28

CDR3nt: TGTGCCAGCAGCCGTAAACAGGGGGCCTTTAGGAGGACTAATGAAAAACTGTTTTTT
CDR3aa: CASSRKQGAFRRTNEKLFF
d_gene: TRBD1
len: 19
j_gene: TRBJ1-4
abundance: .
v_gene: TRBV7-3

CDR3nt: TGTGCCAGCAGTTTGGTCGGGACTAGCGGGGAGAGGGAGCAGTTCTTC
CDR3aa: CASSLVGTSGEREQFF
d_gene: TRBD2
len: 16
j_gene: TRBJ2-1
abundance: .
v_gene: TRBV7-9

CDR3nt: TGTGCCAGCAGCTTAGGGACAGAGTACCAAGAGACCCAGTACTTC
CDR3aa: CASSLGTEYQETQYF
d_gene: .
len: 15
j_gene: TRBJ2-5
abundance: .
v_gene: TRBV7-9

CDR3nt: TGTGCCAGCAGTTACTCGCTAGCGGGGACTCGGTACGAGCAGTACTTC
CDR3aa: CASSYSLAGTRYEQYF
d_gene: TRBD2
len: 16
j_gene: TRBJ2-7
abundance: .
v_gene: TRBV6-5

CDR3nt: TGTGCCAGCTCACCAGACAGGAATCAGCCCCAGCATTTT
CDR3aa: CASSPDRNQPQHF
d_gene: .
len: 13
j_gene: TRBJ1-5
abundance: .
v_gene: TRBV18

CDR3nt: TGTGCCAGCAGCCCCCGTGCGGCCGGGGAGCTGTTTTTT
CDR3aa: CASSPRAAGELFF
d_gene: .
len: 13
j_gene: TRBJ2-2
abundance: .
v_gene: TRBV7-2

CDR3nt: TGTGCCAGCAGCTTACTTGGGGGCGGGAGAGGCCCTTACGAGCAGTACTTC
CDR3aa: CASSLLGGGRGPYEQYF
d_gene: .
len: 17
j_gene: TRBJ2-7
abundance: few
v_gene: TRBV5-4

CDR3nt: TGTGCCAGCTCACCACCGGCAGGGCTTGGCTATGGCTACACCTTC
CDR3aa: CASSPPAGLGYGYTF
d_gene: .
len: 15
j_gene: TRBJ1-2
abundance: .
v_gene: TRBV18

CDR3nt: TGTGCCATCAGTGGGACAGGGCCGAACACTGAAGCTTTCTTT
CDR3aa: CAISGTGPNTEAFF
d_gene: TRBD1
len: 14
j_gene: TRBJ1-1
abundance: few
v_gene: TRBV10-3

CDR3nt: TGTGCCAGAAGCCAGCCGAAGGACATGAACACTGAAGCTTTCTTT
CDR3aa: CARSQPKDMNTEAFF
d_gene: .
len: 15
j_gene: TRBJ1-1
abundance: once
v_gene: TRBV5-3

CDR3nt: TGTGCCAGCAGTACCCACAGGGGGGACCCCGGGGAGCTGTTTTTT
CDR3aa: CASSTHRGDPGELFF
d_gene: TRBD1
len: 15
j_gene: TRBJ2-2
abundance: .
v_gene: TRBV6-5

CDR3nt: TGCGCCAGCAGCTTGGGTGCGGGGAGCACAGATACGCAGTATTTT
CDR3aa: CASSLGAGSTDTQYF
d_gene: .
len: 15
j_gene: TRBJ2-3
abundance: .
v_gene: TRBV5-1

CDR3nt: TGTGCCAGCACCGGGACTAGCGGGAGTAATGAGCAGTTCTTC
CDR3aa: CASTGTSGSNEQFF
d_gene: TRBD2
len: 14
j_gene: TRBJ2-1
abundance: .
v_gene: TRBV6-6

CDR3nt: TGTGCCAGCAGTACAACAGGGAGGGGGAATGAAAAACTGTTTTTT
CDR3aa: CASSTTGRGNEKLFF
d_gene: .
len: 15
j_gene: TRBJ1-4
abundance: .
v_gene: TRBV2

CDR3nt: TGTGCCAGCAGTGAGGGGCCTCTTGCGGGAGGGGAGACCCAGTACTTC
CDR3aa: CASSEGPLAGGETQYF
d_gene: TRBD2
len: 16
j_gene: TRBJ2-5
abundance: .
v_gene: TRBV6-1

CDR3nt: TGTGCCAGCAGCTTGGGCCGCGGGACTAACCTTTTACGAGAGGAGCAGTACTTC
CDR3aa: CASSLGRGTNLLREEQYF
d_gene: TRBD2
len: 18
j_gene: TRBJ2-7
abundance: once
v_gene: TRBV5-4

CDR3nt: TGCGCCAGCAGCCCCGTTGGGGAGCGGGAGACCCAGTACTTC
CDR3aa: CASSPVGERETQYF
d_gene: .
len: 14
j_gene: TRBJ2-5
abundance: .
v_gene: TRBV5-1

CDR3nt: TGCGCCAGCAGCCGTAGAACATGGGGACTAGCGGCCTACAATGAGCAGTTCTTC
CDR3aa: CASSRRTWGLAAYNEQFF
d_gene: TRBD2
len: 18
j_gene: TRBJ2-1
abundance: .
v_gene: TRBV4-3

CDR3nt: TGTGCCAGCAGCCAAGCGGGAGGTACCTACAATGAGCAGTTCTTC
CDR3aa: CASSQAGGTYNEQFF
d_gene: TRBD2
len: 15
j_gene: TRBJ2-1
abundance: few
v_gene: TRBV6-4

CDR3nt: TGTGCCAGCAGCTGGGGGGGGTCGGGGACTGAAGCTTTCTTT
CDR3aa: CASSWGGSGTEAFF
d_gene: .
len: 14
j_gene: TRBJ1-1
abundance: .
v_gene: TRBV28

CDR3nt: TGTGCCAGCAGAAGGACAGTGAACACTGAAGCTTTCTTT
CDR3aa: CASRRTVNTEAFF
d_gene: .
len: 13
j_gene: TRBJ1-1
abundance: .
v_gene: TRBV6-1

CDR3nt: TGTGCCATCAGGGCCGACGGACTCTATGGCTACACCTTC
CDR3aa: CAIRADGLYGYTF
d_gene: .
len: 13
j_gene: TRBJ1-2
abundance: .
v_gene: TRBV10-3

CDR3nt: TGCGCCAGCAGCTTGCTGAGCGGGGCCGCCTACGAGCAGTACTTC
CDR3aa: CASSLLSGAAYEQYF
d_gene: TRBD2
len: 15
j_gene: TRBJ2-7
abundance: .
v_gene: TRBV5-1

CDR3nt: TGTGCCAGCAGACCCACAGGGGGCGGTGGCTACACCTTC
CDR3aa: CASRPTGGGGYTF
d_gene: TRBD1
len: 13
j_gene: TRBJ1-2
abundance: few
v_gene: TRBV9

CDR3nt: TGTGCCAGCAGCGTCGGCGCGGAGTTCGTCTACGAGCAGTACTTC
CDR3aa: CASSVGAEFVYEQYF
d_gene: .
len: 15
j_gene: TRBJ2-7
abundance: .
v_gene: TRBV9

CDR3nt: TGTGCCAGCAGCCTCGGGGGCTACGAGCAGTACTTC
CDR3aa: CASSLGGYEQYF
d_gene: .
len: 12
j_gene: TRBJ2-7
abundance: .
v_gene: TRBV2

CDR3nt: TGTGCCAGCAGAGCGACAGGGAACACTGAAGCTTTCTTT
CDR3aa: CASRATGNTEAFF
d_gene: .
len: 13
j_gene: TRBJ1-1
abundance: .
v_gene: TRBV7-3

CDR3nt: TGTGCCAGCAGCGGGACCGGCCATGGGGGGGCGAGCACAGATACGCAGTATTTT
CDR3aa: CASSGTGHGGASTDTQYF
d_gene: .
len: 18
j_gene: TRBJ2-3
abundance: .
v_gene: TRBV5-4

CDR3nt: TGTGCCAGCAGTTCCTCCGACAGGTGGGGCTACGAGCAGTACTTC
CDR3aa: CASSSSDRWGYEQYF
d_gene: .
len: 15
j_gene: TRBJ2-7
abundance: few
v_gene: TRBV6-5

CDR3nt: TGTGCCAGCCAGGGGGCGAGCTATGGCTACACCTTC
CDR3aa: CASQGASYGYTF
d_gene: .
len: 12
j_gene: TRBJ1-2
abundance: .
v_gene: TRBV21-1

CDR3nt: TGTGCCAGCAGTTCCCCCCTCCCGGGAACTAATGAAAAACTGTTTTTT
CDR3aa: CASSSPLPGTNEKLFF
d_gene: .
len: 16
j_gene: TRBJ1-4
abundance: .
v_gene: TRBV28

CDR3nt: TGTGCCAGCAAAGGCCAGGGGGACACCGGGGAGCTGTTTTTT
CDR3aa: CASKGQGDTGELFF
d_gene: TRBD1
len: 14
j_gene: TRBJ2-2
abundance: .
v_gene: TRBV6-4

CDR3nt: TGTGCCAGCAGCTTAGCGCTTTTAGGACTAGACGTGTGGCAGTTCTTC
CDR3aa: CASSLALLGLDVWQFF
d_gene: TRBD2
len: 16
j_gene: TRBJ2-1
abundance: .
v_gene: TRBV7-8

CDR3nt: TGCAGCGTTGAAATGGCGGGGGAAAACACTGAAGCTTTCTTT
CDR3aa: CSVEMAGENTEAFF
d_gene: .
len: 14
j_gene: TRBJ1-1
abundance: .
v_gene: TRBV29-1

CDR3nt: TGTGCCAGCAGTGCGAGCATCGGTGAGCAGTTCTTC
CDR3aa: CASSASIGEQFF
d_gene: .
len: 12
j_gene: TRBJ2-1
abundance: .
v_gene: TRBV25-1

CDR3nt: TGTGCCAGCAGCTTATTGCAGGGCCTGTTGAGCGGGGAGCTGTTTTTT
CDR3aa: CASSLLQGLLSGELFF
d_gene: .
len: 16
j_gene: TRBJ2-2
abundance: .
v_gene: TRBV7-2

CDR3nt: TGTGCCAGCAGAACGGACAGGGGGACTGAAAAACTGTTTTTT
CDR3aa: CASRTDRGTEKLFF
d_gene: TRBD1
len: 14
j_gene: TRBJ1-4
abundance: .
v_gene: TRBV28

CDR3nt: TGTGCCAGCAGCCAATCGGGAAACACTGAAGCTTTCTTT
CDR3aa: CASSQSGNTEAFF
d_gene: .
len: 13
j_gene: TRBJ1-1
abundance: .
v_gene: TRBV14

CDR3nt: TGTGCCAGCAGTTCTAGGTGGAGCTCTGGGGCCAACGTCCTGACTTTC
CDR3aa: CASSSRWSSGANVLTF
d_gene: .
len: 16
j_gene: TRBJ2-6
abundance: .
v_gene: TRBV28

CDR3nt: TGTGCCAGCAGCCTTAGGGGAGGGGCCGAGCAGTACTTC
CDR3aa: CASSLRGGAEQYF
d_gene: TRBD2
len: 13
j_gene: TRBJ2-7
abundance: .
v_gene: TRBV7-9

CDR3nt: TGTGCCAGCAGTTGGGACAGGTCCTTTCGATACAATGAGCAGTTCTTC
CDR3aa: CASSWDRSFRYNEQFF
d_gene: TRBD1
len: 16
j_gene: TRBJ2-1
abundance: .
v_gene: TRBV27

CDR3nt: TGTGCCAGCAGCTTGGGCGGGAAAGGGAAATACGAGCAGTACTTC
CDR3aa: CASSLGGKGKYEQYF
d_gene: .
len: 15
j_gene: TRBJ2-7
abundance: .
v_gene: TRBV5-4

CDR3nt: TGTGCCAGCAGCCCCAATTTTAACACTGAAGCTTTCTTT
CDR3aa: CASSPNFNTEAFF
d_gene: .
len: 13
j_gene: TRBJ1-1
abundance: .
v_gene: TRBV11-1

CDR3nt: TGCGCCAGCAGCTCCGCAGGGGGCTACACTGAAGCTTTCTTT
CDR3aa: CASSSAGGYTEAFF
d_gene: TRBD1
len: 14
j_gene: TRBJ1-1
abundance: .
v_gene: TRBV5-1